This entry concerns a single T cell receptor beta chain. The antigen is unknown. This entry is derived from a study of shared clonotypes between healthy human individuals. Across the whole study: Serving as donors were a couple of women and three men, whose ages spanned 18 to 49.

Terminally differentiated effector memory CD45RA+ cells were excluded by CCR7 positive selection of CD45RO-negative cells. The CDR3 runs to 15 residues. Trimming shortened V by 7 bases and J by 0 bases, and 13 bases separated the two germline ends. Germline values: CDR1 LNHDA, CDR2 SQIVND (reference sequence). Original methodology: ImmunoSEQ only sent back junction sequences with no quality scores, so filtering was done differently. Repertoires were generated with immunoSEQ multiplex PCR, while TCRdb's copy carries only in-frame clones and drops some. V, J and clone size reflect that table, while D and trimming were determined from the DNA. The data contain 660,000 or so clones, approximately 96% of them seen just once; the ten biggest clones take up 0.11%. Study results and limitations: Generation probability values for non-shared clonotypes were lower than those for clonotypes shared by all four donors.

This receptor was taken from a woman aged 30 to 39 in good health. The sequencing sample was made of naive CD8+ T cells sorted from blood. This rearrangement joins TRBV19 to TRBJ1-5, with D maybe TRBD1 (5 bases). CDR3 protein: CASIPWGNSNQPQHF. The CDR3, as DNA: TGTGCCAGTATTCCCTGGGGGAATAGCAATCAGCCCCAGCATTTT.